A single sample gave rise to the 28 T cell receptor beta chains below, sequenced in a study of blood T cells in healthy people across ages. Using a J-beta primer mix together with a sample-barcoded 5' primer, a second PCR was run for about 7 to 12 cycles. TCRdb itself ran the 5' RACE reads through MiXCR, one entry per CDR3 protein. The sample holds 1,300,000 or so distinct CDR3 sequences, approximately 63% seen once. Sequencing used blood. These receptors all come from a man younger than 35 in good health.

This chain links TRBV29-1 with TRBJ2-5, with no clear D. The CDR3 spans 13 residues. Germline CDR1 and CDR2: SQVTM and ANQGSEA. Trimming stripped 4 bases from V and 2 bases from J, with 11 bases between. CDR3 DNA sequence: TGCAGCGTTGTTTGGGCAATTCAAGAGACCCAGTACTTC. It yields the protein CSVVWAIQETQYF.

The gene calls are TRBV27 and TRBJ2-1; the D is unclear. CDR1 and CDR2 from the germline V gene are MNHEY and SMNVEV (reference sequence). The CDR3 is 14 residues long. The V and J ends lost 7 bases and 9 bases respectively, with 19 bases between them. The CDR3 loop is CASTISPSASEQFF. The CDR3, as DNA: TGTGCCAGCACCATCTCCCCATCAGCGAGTGAGCAGTTCTTC.

This chain connects TRBV7-4 to TRBJ1-1; 9 bases agree with TRBD1. V was clipped by 5 bases and J by 7 bases; unmatched bases: 11. This CDR3 has 15 residues. Per germline, CDR1 SGHVT and CDR2 SQSDAQ. The CDR3 coding sequence is TGTGCCAGCAGCCTCTGGACAGGGGTGAGGAGTGAAGCTTTCTTT. Translated: CASSLWTGVRSEAFF.

Points on this clonotype: A read error may produce the germline difference seen at one junction end. The chain couples TRBV4-1 to TRBJ2-1, with TRBD2 identical over 9 bases. From germline, CDR1 is MGHRA and CDR2 YSYEKL. The CDR3 totals 14 residues. CDR3 region: CVSSQVAGASNQFF. CDR3 nucleotides: TGCGTCAGCAGCCAAGTAGCGGGGGCATCCAATCAGTTCTTC.

The chain couples TRBV20-1 to TRBJ2-5, with 12 bases lining up with TRBD2. CDR3 length: 15 amino acids. The V gene end was trimmed by 4 bases and the J gene end by 3 bases; junction bases not matched to a gene: 6. The germline V gene has CDR1 DFQATT and CDR2 SNEGSKA (reference sequence). For the CDR3, the DNA is TGCAGTGCTACAGGACTAGCGGGGTTCGAAGAGACCCAGTACTTC. As protein: CSATGLAGFEETQYF.

With respect to this clonotype: The junction and the germline gene differ at one end; a read error may be behind it. This chain links TRBV24-1 with TRBJ2-3, with 7 bases aligning to TRBD1. This CDR3 has 16 amino acids. Germline CDR1 is KGHDR and CDR2 is SFDVKD. CDR3 protein: CATSDSNDRVTGTQYF. CDR3 bases: TGTGCCACCAGTGATTCAAACGACAGGGTAACAGGTACGCAGTATTTT.

This chain uses TRBV6-5 with TRBJ2-3, with D maybe TRBD2 (5 bases). The V gene lost 10 bases and the J gene lost 6 bases, with 11 bases spanning the gap. Germline values: CDR1 MNHEY, CDR2 SVGAGI. The CDR3 is 11 amino acids. CDR3 bases: TGTGCCACCCTGAGGGCCGATACGCAGTATTTT. This gives the protein CATLRADTQYF.

This clonotype was recorded a few times. The chain recombines TRBV11-2 with TRBJ2-4, with D unclear. Trimming stripped 1 base from V and 0 bases from J, with 7 bases between. The CDR3 is 15 amino acids. CDR1 is SGHAT and CDR2 is FQNNGV in the germline V gene. CDR3 bases: TGTGCCAGCAGCTTAGTAGGGATAGCCAAAAACATTCAGTACTTC. Amino acids: CASSLVGIAKNIQYF.

V gene TRBV6-1 combines with J gene TRBJ2-7; D is possibly TRBD1 (5 bases). Germline V lookup: CDR1 MNHNS, CDR2 SASEGT. The V end lost 4 bases, the J end lost 6 bases, and 13 bases lay between the germline ends. The CDR3 runs 13 residues. Here the CDR3 reads CASSARVASEQYF. CDR3 nucleotides: TGTGCCAGCAGTGCCAGGGTTGCTAGCGAGCAGTACTTC.

The rearrangement joins TRBV4-1 to TRBJ2-3; 12 bases match TRBD2. There are 15 residues in the CDR3. CDR1 is MGHRA, CDR2 YSYEKL, per germline. With 1 base clipped from V and 4 bases from J, the junction kept 0 bases outside the gene matches. Here the CDR3 reads CASSQGTSGADTQYF. The DNA for the CDR3 is TGCGCCAGCAGCCAAGGGACTAGCGGGGCAGATACGCAGTATTTT.

V and J are TRBV5-1 and TRBJ2-2; D is unclear. The CDR3 has 14 residues. Germline CDR1 reads SGHRS; CDR2 reads YFSETQ. V lost 3 bases and J lost 4, with 10 bases in between. CDR3: CASSWSTVTGELFF. CDR3 sequence (DNA): TGCGCCAGCAGCTGGTCTACGGTCACCGGGGAGCTGTTTTTT.

This clonotype was observed at least ten times. The chain has TRBV18 and TRBJ1-1; no clear D. Germline V CDR1 and CDR2: KGHSH, LQKENI. There are 13 residues in the CDR3. V lost 8 bases and J 0 bases, leaving 10 bases between the germline ends. The CDR3 region is CASSRTVNTEAFF. DNA of the CDR3: TGTGCCAGCAGTCGAACGGTGAACACTGAAGCTTTCTTT.

The V and J genes are TRBV7-2 and TRBJ2-1; 9 nucleotides match TRBD1. Germline-derived CDR1 and CDR2 are SGHTA and FQGNSA. The junction had 6 bases not matched to a gene; V was cut back by 10 bases and J by 5 bases. The CDR3 totals 13 residues. The CDR3 DNA sequence: TGTGCCACACGGGACAGGGCGAACAATGAGCAGTTCTTC. This sequence encodes CATRDRANNEQFF.

The V gene is TRBV27, the J gene TRBJ1-2; 11 positions match TRBD1. V was pared by 3 bases and J by 4 bases, with 4 bases of the junction left unmatched. The CDR3 has 15 residues. Germline loops: CDR1 MNHEY, CDR2 SMNVEV (reference sequence). CDR3: CASSFSGTGGYGYTF. For the CDR3, the DNA is TGTGCCAGCAGTTTCTCCGGGACAGGGGGCTATGGCTACACCTTC.

With regard to this clonotype: The junction does not match germline at one end; this may be a read error. The chain recombines TRBV6-2 or TRBV6-3 with TRBJ2-7; 7 nucleotides agree with TRBD2. The germline gives CDR1 MNHEY, CDR2 SVGEGT. This CDR3 is built from 16 residues. Written as DNA, the CDR3 is TGTGCCAGCAGTTATACCGGACTAGAGTATTACGATACGCAGTATTTC. It yields the protein CASSYTGLEYYDTQYF.

On this clonotype: The junction and the germline gene differ at one end; a read error may be behind it. The chain links TRBV4-1 to TRBJ2-5; TRBD1 aligns across 7 bases. The CDR3 is made up of 17 amino acids. Germline assignment: CDR1 MGHRA and CDR2 YSYEKL. The CDR3 loop reads CSSSQDREQGRQETQYF. As DNA, the CDR3 is TGCTCCAGCAGCCAAGATCGGGAACAGGGGCGCCAAGAGACCCAGTACTTC.

The rearrangement joins TRBV12-3 or TRBV12-4 to TRBJ2-7, with D uncertain. The V end was cut by 4 bases, the J end by 5 bases, with 18 bases between. This CDR3 has 15 residues. The CDR3 nucleotides are TGTGCCAGCAGTTCCCGGACCCCGGTCAATCACGAGCAGTACTTC. Translated, it gives CASSSRTPVNHEQYF.

V and J are TRBV29-1 and TRBJ2-1; D unresolved. The germline CDR1 and CDR2 sequences are SQVTM and ANQGSEA. This CDR3 region has 11 residues. Deletions cut 5 bases from V and 7 bases from J, with 9 bases between. The CDR3 is CSVYKGNEQFF. CDR3 DNA: TGCAGCGTTTACAAGGGTAATGAGCAGTTCTTC.

CDR3 in amino acids: CASSHPGTGYREQYF. The CDR3 DNA reads as TGTGCCAGCAGTCACCCCGGGACAGGGTATCGCGAGCAGTACTTC. V usage is TRBV12-3 or TRBV12-4 and J usage is TRBJ2-5; 9 bases fit TRBD1. Near its end, the DNA agrees better with TRBJ2-7, so the J call may be wrong. This CDR3 contains 15 residues.

The chain combines TRBV7-8 with TRBJ2-1; possible D gene TRBD2, 6 bases. V was trimmed by 5 bases and J by 9 bases, leaving 11 bases between them. Germline V gene sequence: CDR1 SGHVS, CDR2 FQNEAQ. CDR3 size: 12 residues. DNA for the CDR3: TGTGCCAGCAGCATCCCGACTAGTGAGCAGTTCTTC. It codes for CASSIPTSEQFF.

The chain links TRBV20-1 to TRBJ2-1, with D possibly being TRBD2 (6 bases). The germline CDR1 and CDR2 sequences are DFQATT and SNEGSKA (reference sequence). This CDR3 region has 12 residues. Trimming removed 3 bases from V and 6 bases from J, with 9 bases in between. The CDR3 sequence is CSASRDFNEQFF. The CDR3 DNA follows: TGCAGTGCTAGCCGGGACTTCAATGAGCAGTTCTTC.

This clonotype was detected only a few times. The chain combines TRBV20-1 with TRBJ2-7; a possible D gene is TRBD2 (5 bases). CDR3 length equals 13 residues. Germline V gene sequence: CDR1 DFQATT, CDR2 SNEGSKA (reference sequence). V lost 6 bases and J lost 3, with 15 bases in between. The CDR3 nucleotides read TGCAGTGCCTGGACTGCCACCGACTACGAGCAGTACTTC. It yields the protein CSAWTATDYEQYF.

The rearrangement joins TRBV29-1 to TRBJ2-7; 9 nucleotides line up with TRBD1. In germline, CDR1 is SQVTM, CDR2 ANQGSEA. The CDR3 consists of 12 residues. The junction had 8 bases not matched to a gene; V was cut back by 5 bases and J by 9 bases. The CDR3 DNA reads TGCAGCGTTTCGGGACAGGGTTTGGCGCAGTACTTC. This translates into CSVSGQGLAQYF.

V and J are TRBV20-1 and TRBJ2-1, with 9 positions matching TRBD2. The V and J ends lost 5 bases and 7 bases, in that order; junction bases with no gene match: 15. This CDR3 spans 16 amino acids. CDR1 and CDR2 from the germline V gene are DFQATT and SNEGSKA (reference sequence). In nucleotides, the CDR3 is TGCAGTGCTCCCAACGTGGCTAGCGGGATACGGAATGAGCAGTTCTTC. Translation gives CSAPNVASGIRNEQFF.

This clonotype was counted only a few times. The chain carries TRBV27 and TRBJ1-5; TRBD1 is a possible D gene (5 bases). Deletions cut 6 bases from V and 4 bases from J, with 10 bases between. Germline CDR1 is MNHEY and CDR2 is SMNVEV (reference sequence). This CDR3 is built from 13 residues. In nucleotides, the CDR3 is TGTGCCAGCAGGGGGGGTAGGAATCAGCCCCAGCATTTT. Protein: CASRGGRNQPQHF.

This clonotype was seen a few times. The J gene is TRBJ2-3, the V gene TRBV7-9, with TRBD2 matching 7 bases. The CDR3 is 16 residues long. With V trimmed by 4 bases and J by 1 base, 8 bases remained unmatched. Germline V gene data show CDR1 as SEHNR and CDR2 as FQNEAQ (reference sequence). The CDR3 DNA reads TGTGCCAGCAGCTCGACCAGGACTAGTGGCACAGATACGCAGTATTTT. It specifies CASSSTRTSGTDTQYF. The whole variable domain, filled in from reference TRBV7-9 and TRBJ2-3, reads DTGVSQNPRHKITKRGQNVTFRCDPISEHNRLYWYRQTLGQGPEFLTYFQNEAQLEKSRLLSDRFSAERPKGSFSTLEIQRTEQGDSAMYLCASSSTRTSGTDTQYFGPGTRLTVL.

J is TRBJ1-1 and V is TRBV4-1; D unclear. Trimming took off 6 bases at V and 5 bases at J, with 10 bases between the two ends. The CDR3 covers 12 residues. Germline lookup yields CDR1 MGHRA and CDR2 YSYEKL. CDR3 loop: CASRGMMTEAFF. CDR3 nucleotides: TGCGCCAGCAGGGGGATGATGACTGAAGCTTTCTTT.

The chain employs TRBV4-2 and TRBJ1-5; D remains ambiguous. CDR1 is LGHNA and CDR2 is YNFKEQ in the germline V gene. Deletions cut 3 bases from V and 0 bases from J, with 9 bases between. CDR3 length equals 15 residues. The CDR3 here is CASSHQHYSNQPQHF. The CDR3 DNA follows: TGTGCCAGCAGCCATCAGCACTATAGCAATCAGCCCCAGCATTTT.